The TCR beta chain under discussion was sequenced for a study of blood T cell repertoires in COVID-19. The wider study: Material from acute and convalescent COVID-19 was sourced from the United States, Italy and Spain.

The CDR3 is made up of 16 amino acids. Germline CDR1 and CDR2: SEHNR and FQNEAQ (reference sequence). Trimming took 2 bases from V and 3 from J, leaving 13 bases between them. How the authors handled the data: From reference gene primer amplification, estimates of nucleated cell counts were derived. This table comes from immunoSEQ multiplex PCR, and its TCRdb copy is limited to in-frame clones, with some not included. D and trimming were read from the DNA, whereas the V and J calls and clone size are those reported in that table. The sample has more than 100,000 clones, 80% to 85% seen once. In terms of age and location, participants ranged from roughly 18 to 90 years and lived in under 30 US areas. Symptom resolution, clearance, or two negative PCRs marked donors in Cohort 3 as recovered.

This clonotype was obtained from a woman younger than 45 who had recovered from COVID-19. Sequences were obtained from PBMCs or T cells enriched from blood (not recorded which). The genes are TRBV7-9 and TRBJ2-2; maybe TRBD2 (6 bases). The CDR3 reads CASSLLTRADTGELFF. Written as DNA, the CDR3 is TGTGCCAGCAGCTTACTGACTAGGGCCGACACCGGGGAGCTGTTTTTT.